The 9 T cell receptor beta chains given below trace back to one sample, sequenced in a study of tumor-infiltrating lymphocytes in primary liver carcinoma. Total RNA amounting to roughly 450 ng was the source from which TCR beta cDNA was made with a constant-region primer. Slightly modified ARM-PCR, run as three nested multiplex PCR rounds, produced the TCR beta libraries. Use of TRBV1-TRBV30 forward primers with a C-beta reverse primer characterized the first two PCR rounds, which lasted about 9 cycles each. TCRdb reanalysed the multiplex PCR reads using MiXCR and keeps one entry per CDR3 protein. This table has 90,000 to 150,000 distinct CDR3 sequences, under 70% appearing once. Co-extraction of RNA and DNA was performed on about 20-32 mg of unsorted bulk tissue. The sequencing sample was made of tumor-adjacent normal liver tissue. The origin of the receptors is a woman aged 55-69 years with primary liver carcinoma and hepatitis B virus infection.

The genes are TRBV28 and TRBJ2-1; 14 bases line up with TRBD2. The germline V gene has CDR1 MDHEN and CDR2 SYDVKM. There are 17 residues in the CDR3. Trimming removed 5 bases from V and 5 bases from J; junction bases left unmatched: 8. CDR3 nucleotides: TGTGCCAGCAGTCGACTAGCGGGAGGGAATAGGGACAATGAGCAGTTCTTC. Protein product: CASSRLAGGNRDNEQFF.

This clonotype appeared many times. The J gene is TRBJ2-7, the V gene TRBV28; 9 bases agree with TRBD1. The junction had 3 bases not matched to a gene; V was cut back by 6 bases and J by 3 bases. Germline V gene data show CDR1 as MDHEN and CDR2 as SYDVKM. This CDR3 region has 13 residues. This CDR3 reads CASSRDRDYEQYF. CDR3 DNA sequence: TGTGCCAGCAGCAGGGACAGGGACTACGAGCAGTACTTC.

The sample holds many counts of this clonotype. The chain uses TRBV6-1 and TRBJ2-1; D unclear. Germline V gene sequence: CDR1 MNHNS, CDR2 SASEGT. V was cut by 2 bases and J by 7 bases, with 12 bases left in between. This CDR3 contains 14 residues. CDR3 protein: CASSEIGSLNEQFF. The CDR3, as DNA: TGTGCCAGCAGTGAAATAGGCTCCTTGAATGAGCAGTTCTTC.

A word on this clonotype: The germline gene is not matched at one end of the junction; a read error may be the cause. This chain links TRBV4-1 with TRBJ1-1; D uncertain. Per the germline V gene, CDR1 is MGHRA and CDR2 is YSYEKL. CDR3 length: 15 residues. CDR3 sequence (DNA): TGTGTCAGCAGCCAATCTCTCAGGCTGAACACTGAAGCTTTCTTT. It specifies CVSSQSLRLNTEAFF.

Turning to this clonotype: No conserved phenylalanine or tryptophan is present at the end of the CDR3, so a read error is the likely explanation. For the CDR3, the DNA is TGTGCCAGCGGTTTGGGGGACAAATCTGAAGCTTTCCCT. It yields the protein CASGLGDKSEAFP. The rearrangement joins TRBV28 to TRBJ1-1; D might be TRBD1 (6 bases). Germline-derived CDR1 and CDR2 are MDHEN and SYDVKM. This CDR3 has 13 residues.

In the case of this clonotype: An end of the junction differs from the germline gene, which may be a read error. This chain joins TRBV12-3 or TRBV12-4 and TRBJ1-4; a possible D gene is TRBD1 (6 bases). CDR3 length: 14 residues. The CDR3 DNA reads as TGTGCTAGCAGGAAGACAGGTAGCAAAGAAAAACTGTTTTTT. Residues: CASRKTGSKEKLFF.

This clonotype was seen only once. Sequence at one end of the junction differs from germline and may be a read error. The chain combines TRBV7-9 with TRBJ2-2; 8 bases map to TRBD2. CDR1 and CDR2 from the germline V gene are SEHNR and FQNEAQ (reference sequence). There are 15 residues in the CDR3. The CDR3 sequence is CASTVSGSGTGGLFF. In DNA, the CDR3 is TGTGCCAGCACCGTGAGCGGGAGTGGCACCGGGGGGCTGTTTTTT.

This clonotype was counted many times. This sequence joins TRBV28 and TRBJ2-1; D uncertain. Trimming took off 6 bases at V and 12 bases at J, with 27 bases between the two ends. This CDR3 comprises 16 residues. The V gene's germline CDR1 is MDHEN and CDR2 SYDVKM. CDR3 nucleotide sequence: TGTGCCAGCAGCCCGGCAACCCTGACTGACAATCATTCGCAGTTCTTC. Amino acids: CASSPATLTDNHSQFF. Looking up the rest from reference TRBV28 and TRBJ2-1 gives the full variable domain: DVKVTQSSRYLVKRTGEKVFLECVQDMDHENMFWYRQDPGLGLRLIYFSYDVKMKEKGDIPEGYSVSREKKERFSLILESASTNQTSMYLCASSPATLTDNHSQFFGPGTRLTVL.

To note about this clonotype: The junction departs from germline at one end; a sequencing error may be responsible. The chain links TRBV6-5 to TRBJ2-7, with D perhaps TRBD1 (5 bases). The germline gives CDR1 MNHEY, CDR2 SVGAGI. The CDR3 runs 14 residues. Written as DNA, the CDR3 is TGTGGCAGCAGTTACTCGAGAGCAGGGATCGAGCAGTACTTC. As protein: CGSSYSRAGIEQYF.